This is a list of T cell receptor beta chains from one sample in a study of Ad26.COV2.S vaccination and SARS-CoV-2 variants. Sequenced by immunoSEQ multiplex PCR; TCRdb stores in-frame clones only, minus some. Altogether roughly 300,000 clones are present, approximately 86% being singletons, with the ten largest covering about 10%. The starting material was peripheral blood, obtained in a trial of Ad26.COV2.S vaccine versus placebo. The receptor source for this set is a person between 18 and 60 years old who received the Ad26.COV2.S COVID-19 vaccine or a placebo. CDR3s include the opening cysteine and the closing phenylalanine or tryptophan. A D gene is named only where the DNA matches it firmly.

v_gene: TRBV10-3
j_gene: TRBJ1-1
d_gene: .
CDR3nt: TGTGCCATCAGGACAGAGGGAACTGAAGCTTTCTTT
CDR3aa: CAIRTEGTEAFF

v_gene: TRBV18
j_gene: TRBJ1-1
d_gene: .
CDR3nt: TGTGCCAGCTCACATGACAGTCTCGGGACTAGATGGAACACTGAAGCTTTCTTT
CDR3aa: CASSHDSLGTRWNTEAFF

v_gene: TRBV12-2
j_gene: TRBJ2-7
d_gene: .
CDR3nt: TGTGCAAGTCGCTTAGCGGGACGCAACGGGACTAGCTCGTACGAGCAGTACTTC
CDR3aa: CASRLAGRNGTSSYEQYF

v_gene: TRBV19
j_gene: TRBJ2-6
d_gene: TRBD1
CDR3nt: TGTGCCAGTAGTATGTTCGGCAGGGGGTCTTCCGGGGCCAACGTCCTGACTTTC
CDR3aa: CASSMFGRGSSGANVLTF

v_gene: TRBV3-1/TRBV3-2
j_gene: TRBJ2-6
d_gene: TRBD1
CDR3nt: TGTGCCAGCAGCCAAGATCCGGACAGGAGAGGGGCCAACGTCCTGACTTTC
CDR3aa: CASSQDPDRRGANVLTF

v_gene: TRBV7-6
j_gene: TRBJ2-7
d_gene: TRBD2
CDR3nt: TGTGCCAGCAGCTTAGGCGAAGGGGCGGGGGACCGACCCTACGAGCAGTACTTC
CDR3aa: CASSLGEGAGDRPYEQYF

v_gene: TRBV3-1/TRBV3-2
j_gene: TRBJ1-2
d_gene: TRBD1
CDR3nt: TGTGCCAGCAGCCAAGTTCGGGACAGGGGTGGCTACACCTTC
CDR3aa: CASSQVRDRGGYTF

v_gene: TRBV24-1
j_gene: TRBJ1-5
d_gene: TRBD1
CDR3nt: TGTGCCACCAGTGACCGGACAGGGGGAAGGGAGCCCCAGCATTTT
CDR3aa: CATSDRTGGREPQHF

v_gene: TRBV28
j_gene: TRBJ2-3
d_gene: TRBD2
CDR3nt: TGTGCCAGCAGCACCGGGACTAGCGGAACCCCCTCAGATACGCAGTATTTT
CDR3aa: CASSTGTSGTPSDTQYF

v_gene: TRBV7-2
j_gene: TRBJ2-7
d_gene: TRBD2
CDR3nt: TGTGCCAGCAGCTTAGTTTCCATCGGGGGGGCATCCTACGAGCAGTACTTC
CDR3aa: CASSLVSIGGASYEQYF

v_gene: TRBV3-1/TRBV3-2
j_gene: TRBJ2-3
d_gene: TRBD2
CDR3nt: TGTGCCAGCAGCCTCCGGGGGGGAAGGGCAGATACGCAGTATTTT
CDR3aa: CASSLRGGRADTQYF

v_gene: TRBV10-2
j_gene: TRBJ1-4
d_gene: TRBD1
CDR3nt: TGCGCCAGCAGTTCCGACAGGGGGACAACTAATGAAAAACTGTTTTTT
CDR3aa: CASSSDRGTTNEKLFF

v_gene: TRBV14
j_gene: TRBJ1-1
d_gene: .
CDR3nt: TGTGCCAGCAGCCAAGATGGGTATAGTGAAGCTTTCTTT
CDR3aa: CASSQDGYSEAFF

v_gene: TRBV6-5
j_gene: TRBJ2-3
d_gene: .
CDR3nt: TGTGCCAGCCGCCCATTTGGGGCCGGCACAGATACGCAGTATTTT
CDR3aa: CASRPFGAGTDTQYF